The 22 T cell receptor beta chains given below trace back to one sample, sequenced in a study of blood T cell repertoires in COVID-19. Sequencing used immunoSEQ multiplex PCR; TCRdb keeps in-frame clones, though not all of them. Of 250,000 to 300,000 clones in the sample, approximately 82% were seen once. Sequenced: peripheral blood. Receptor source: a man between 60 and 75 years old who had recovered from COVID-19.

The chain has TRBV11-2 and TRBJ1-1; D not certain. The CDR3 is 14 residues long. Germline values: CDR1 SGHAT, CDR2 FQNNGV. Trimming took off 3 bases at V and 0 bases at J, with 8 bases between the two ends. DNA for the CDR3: TGTGCCAGCAGCTTGGTGTCAGTGAACACTGAAGCTTTCTTT. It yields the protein CASSLVSVNTEAFF.

CDR3 in amino acids: CASSLDPGLNYGYTF. CDR3 nucleotide sequence: TGTGCCAGCAGCTTGGATCCGGGACTCAACTATGGCTACACCTTC. The V and J genes are TRBV7-8 and TRBJ1-2, with a weak D call TRBD1 (5 bases). Trimming removed 3 bases at V and 2 bases at J, with 13 bases between. The CDR3 contains 15 residues. The germline CDR1 and CDR2 sequences are SGHVS and FQNEAQ.

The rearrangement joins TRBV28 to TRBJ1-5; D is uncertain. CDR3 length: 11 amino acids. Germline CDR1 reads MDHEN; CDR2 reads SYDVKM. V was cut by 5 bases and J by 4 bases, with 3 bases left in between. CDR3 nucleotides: TGTGCCAGCAGTGAGAATCAGCCCCAGCATTTT. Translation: CASSENQPQHF. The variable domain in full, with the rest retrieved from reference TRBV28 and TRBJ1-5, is DVKVTQSSRYLVKRTGEKVFLECVQDMDHENMFWYRQDPGLGLRLIYFSYDVKMKEKGDIPEGYSVSREKKERFSLILESASTNQTSMYLCASSENQPQHFGDGTRLSIL.

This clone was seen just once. This chain's CDR3 is CASSLQGRFNEKLFF. Written as DNA, the CDR3 is TGTGCCAGCAGCCTACAGGGGAGGTTTAATGAAAAACTGTTTTTT. The V call is TRBV6-5, the J call TRBJ1-4, with 7 bases identical to TRBD1. Germline V CDR1 and CDR2: MNHEY, SVGAGI. This CDR3 has 15 residues. V lost 6 bases to trimming and J lost 4 bases; unmatched junction nucleotides: 8.

The CDR3 sequence is CASRGQATTNEKLFF. Written as DNA, the CDR3 is TGTGCCAGCCGGGGACAGGCCACAACTAATGAAAAACTGTTTTTT. The rearrangement links TRBV6-5 to TRBJ1-4; the match to TRBD1 covers 8 bases. V lost 8 bases, J lost 0 bases, and 5 bases stayed unmatched. Germline V lookup: CDR1 MNHEY, CDR2 SVGAGI. The CDR3 extends over 15 amino acids.

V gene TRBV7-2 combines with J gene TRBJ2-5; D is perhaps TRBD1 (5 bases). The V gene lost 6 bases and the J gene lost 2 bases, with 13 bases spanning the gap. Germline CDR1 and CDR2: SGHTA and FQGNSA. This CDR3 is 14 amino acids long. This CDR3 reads CASRYQGGQETQYF. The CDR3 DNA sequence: TGTGCCAGCAGGTATCAGGGTGGTCAAGAGACCCAGTACTTC.

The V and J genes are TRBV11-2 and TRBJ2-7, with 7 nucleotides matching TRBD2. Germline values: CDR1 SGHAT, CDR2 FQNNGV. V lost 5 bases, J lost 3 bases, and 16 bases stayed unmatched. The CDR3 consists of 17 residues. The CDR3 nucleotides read TGTGCCAGCAGCCGTACGGCTAGCGGTACTTCCAGCTACGAGCAGTACTTC. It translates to CASSRTASGTSSYEQYF.

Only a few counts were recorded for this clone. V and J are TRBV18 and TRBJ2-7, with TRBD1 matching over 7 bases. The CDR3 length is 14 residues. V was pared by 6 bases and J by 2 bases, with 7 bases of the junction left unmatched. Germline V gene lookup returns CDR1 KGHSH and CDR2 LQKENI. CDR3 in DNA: TGTGCCAGCTCTCAGACAGGGACGACCTACGAGCAGTACTTC. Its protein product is CASSQTGTTYEQYF.

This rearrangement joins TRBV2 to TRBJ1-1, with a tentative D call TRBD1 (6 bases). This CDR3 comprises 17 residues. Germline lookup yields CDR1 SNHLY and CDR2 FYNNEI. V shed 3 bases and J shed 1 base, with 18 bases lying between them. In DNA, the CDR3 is TGTGCCAGCAGTGAGAAGTATGGGGGCGTCGGGAACACTGAAGCTTTCTTT. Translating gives CASSEKYGGVGNTEAFF.

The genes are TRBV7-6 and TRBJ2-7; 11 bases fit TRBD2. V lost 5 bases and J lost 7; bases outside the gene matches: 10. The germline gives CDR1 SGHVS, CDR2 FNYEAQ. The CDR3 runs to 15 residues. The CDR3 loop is CASSPGTSGSGEQYF. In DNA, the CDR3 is TGTGCCAGCAGCCCCGGCACTAGCGGGAGTGGGGAGCAGTACTTC.

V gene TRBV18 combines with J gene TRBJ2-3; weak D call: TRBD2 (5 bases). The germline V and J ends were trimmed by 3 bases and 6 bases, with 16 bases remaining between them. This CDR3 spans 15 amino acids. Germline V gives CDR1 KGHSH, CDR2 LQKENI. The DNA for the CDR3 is TGTGCCAGCTCACCGCCTAAGGGCTGGAGGGATACGCAGTATTTT. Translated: CASSPPKGWRDTQYF. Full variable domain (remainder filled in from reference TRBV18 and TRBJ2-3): NAGVMQNPRHLVRRRGQEARLRCSPMKGHSHVYWYRQLPEEGLKFMVYLQKENIIDESGMPKERFSAEFPKEGPSILRIQQVVRGDSAAYFCASSPPKGWRDTQYFGPGTRLTVL.

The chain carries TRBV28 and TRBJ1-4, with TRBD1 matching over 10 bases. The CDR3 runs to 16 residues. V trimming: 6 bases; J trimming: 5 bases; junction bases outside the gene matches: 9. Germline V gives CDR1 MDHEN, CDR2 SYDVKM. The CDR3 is CASSYLDRGVNEKLFF. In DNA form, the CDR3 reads TGTGCCAGCAGCTACCTGGACAGGGGGGTCAATGAAAAACTGTTTTTT.

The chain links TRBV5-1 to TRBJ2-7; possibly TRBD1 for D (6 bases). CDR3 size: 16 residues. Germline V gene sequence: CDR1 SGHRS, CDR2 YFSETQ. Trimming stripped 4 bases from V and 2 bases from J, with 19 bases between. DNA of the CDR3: TGCGCCAGCAGCCCCGGGACACTGTCCTCCACCTACGAGCAGTACTTC. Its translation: CASSPGTLSSTYEQYF.

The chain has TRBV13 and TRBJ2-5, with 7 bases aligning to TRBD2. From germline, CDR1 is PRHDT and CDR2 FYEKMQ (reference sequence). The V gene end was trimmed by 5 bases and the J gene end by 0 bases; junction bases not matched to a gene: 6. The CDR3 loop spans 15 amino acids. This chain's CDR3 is CASSRQAGNQETQYF. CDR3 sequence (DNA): TGTGCCAGCAGCCGACAAGCGGGGAACCAAGAGACCCAGTACTTC.

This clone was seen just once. The CDR3 DNA follows: TGTGCCAGCAGCTTGGGGGGAGGGTCTTCCTACAATGAGCAGTTCTTC. Translating it yields CASSLGGGSSYNEQFF. This chain joins TRBV5-4 and TRBJ2-1; TRBD2 matches at 7 bases. Germline CDR1 is SGHNT and CDR2 is YYREEE (reference sequence). The CDR3 runs 16 residues. Unmatched junction bases numbered 4, after V lost 0 bases and J lost 1 base.

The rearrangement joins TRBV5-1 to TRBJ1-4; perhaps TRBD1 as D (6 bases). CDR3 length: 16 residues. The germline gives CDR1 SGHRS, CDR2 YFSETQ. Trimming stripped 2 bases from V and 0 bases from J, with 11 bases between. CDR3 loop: CASSLTRGATNEKLFF. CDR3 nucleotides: TGCGCCAGCAGCTTAACCAGGGGCGCAACTAATGAAAAACTGTTTTTT.

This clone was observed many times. The CDR3 is CAIGQNNQPQHF. The CDR3 DNA reads as TGTGCCATCGGGCAAAACAATCAGCCCCAGCATTTT. The rearrangement uses TRBV10-3 and TRBJ1-5; D unresolved. With 8 bases removed from V and 3 bases from J, the gap between germline ends came to 8 bases. From germline, CDR1 is ENHRY and CDR2 SYGVKD. The length of the CDR3 is 12 residues.

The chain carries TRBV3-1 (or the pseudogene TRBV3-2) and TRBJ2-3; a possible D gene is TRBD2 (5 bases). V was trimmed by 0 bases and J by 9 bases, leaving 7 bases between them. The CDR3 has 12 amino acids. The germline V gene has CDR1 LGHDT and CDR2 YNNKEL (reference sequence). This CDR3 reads CASSQDLATQYF. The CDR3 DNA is TGTGCCAGCAGCCAAGACCTAGCCACGCAGTATTTT.

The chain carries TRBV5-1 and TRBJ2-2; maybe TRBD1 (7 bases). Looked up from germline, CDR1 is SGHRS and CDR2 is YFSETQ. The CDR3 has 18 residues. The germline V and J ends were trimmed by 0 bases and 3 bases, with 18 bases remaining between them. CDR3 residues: CASSLGRGAGGDTGELFF. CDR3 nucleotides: TGCGCCAGCAGCTTGGGGCGCGGGGCAGGGGGAGACACCGGGGAGCTGTTTTTT.

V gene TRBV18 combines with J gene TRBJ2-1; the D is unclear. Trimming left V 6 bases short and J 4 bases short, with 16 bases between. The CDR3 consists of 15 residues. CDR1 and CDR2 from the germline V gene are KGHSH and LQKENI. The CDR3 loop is CASSPDPIGYNEQFF. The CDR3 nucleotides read TGTGCCAGCTCCCCCGACCCAATCGGGTACAATGAGCAGTTCTTC.

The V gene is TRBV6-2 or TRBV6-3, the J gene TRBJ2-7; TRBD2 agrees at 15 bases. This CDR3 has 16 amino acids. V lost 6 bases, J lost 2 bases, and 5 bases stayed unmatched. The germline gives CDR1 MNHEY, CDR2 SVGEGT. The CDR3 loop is CASSLWTSGRAYEQYF. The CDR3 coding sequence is TGTGCCAGCAGCCTTTGGACTAGCGGGAGGGCCTACGAGCAGTACTTC.

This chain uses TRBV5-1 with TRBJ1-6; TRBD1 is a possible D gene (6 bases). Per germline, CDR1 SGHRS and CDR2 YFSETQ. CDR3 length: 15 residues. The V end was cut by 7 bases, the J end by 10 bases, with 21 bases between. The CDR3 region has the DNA TGCGCCAGCCACATACAACAGGGAAGGGACTCACCCCTCCACTTT. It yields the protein CASHIQQGRDSPLHF.